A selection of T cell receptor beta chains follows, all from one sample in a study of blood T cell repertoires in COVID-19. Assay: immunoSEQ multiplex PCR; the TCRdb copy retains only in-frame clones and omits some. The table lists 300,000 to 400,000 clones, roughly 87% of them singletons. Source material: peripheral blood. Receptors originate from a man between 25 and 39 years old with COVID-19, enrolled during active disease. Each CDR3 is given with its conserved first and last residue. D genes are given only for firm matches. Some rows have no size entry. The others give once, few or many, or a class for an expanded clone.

CDR3nt: TGTGCCAGCACCCCACAGGGCGTATCCTCCTACGAGCAGTACTTC
CDR3aa: CASTPQGVSSYEQYF
d_gene: -
abundance: -
v_gene: TRBV6-5
j_gene: TRBJ2-7

CDR3nt: TGTGCCAGCAACGCCCAAGGACAGTTCTACAATGAGCAGTTCTTC
CDR3aa: CASNAQGQFYNEQFF
d_gene: -
abundance: -
v_gene: TRBV6-5
j_gene: TRBJ2-1

CDR3nt: TGTGCCAACCCACGGATCGCGGTCACGAACACTGAAGCTTTCTTT
CDR3aa: CANPRIAVTNTEAFF
d_gene: -
abundance: -
v_gene: TRBV5-8
j_gene: TRBJ1-1

CDR3nt: TGTGCCAGCAGTTATACCGGGGGTTTCACAGATACGCAGTATTTT
CDR3aa: CASSYTGGFTDTQYF
d_gene: -
abundance: -
v_gene: TRBV2
j_gene: TRBJ2-3

CDR3nt: TGTGCCAGCAGCCACCCTACGGGGACAGGGGGCCAGGGAGGTGAAAAACTGTTTTTT
CDR3aa: CASSHPTGTGGQGGEKLFF
d_gene: TRBD1
abundance: -
v_gene: TRBV4-2
j_gene: TRBJ1-4

CDR3nt: TGTGCCAGCACCCTACCGGACAGATATGGCTACACCTTC
CDR3aa: CASTLPDRYGYTF
d_gene: -
abundance: once
v_gene: TRBV6-6
j_gene: TRBJ1-2

CDR3nt: TGTGCCAGCTCACCATCGTCCAACAGGGACACTGAAGCTTTCTTT
CDR3aa: CASSPSSNRDTEAFF
d_gene: -
abundance: -
v_gene: TRBV18
j_gene: TRBJ1-1

CDR3nt: TGTGCCAGCAGAACGGAGGGGAGACACAATGAGCAGTTCTTC
CDR3aa: CASRTEGRHNEQFF
d_gene: -
abundance: -
v_gene: TRBV25-1
j_gene: TRBJ2-1

CDR3nt: TGTGCCACCAGTGATCTACAGGGGGAAAAACTGTTTTTT
CDR3aa: CATSDLQGEKLFF
d_gene: TRBD1
abundance: once
v_gene: TRBV24-1
j_gene: TRBJ1-4

CDR3nt: TGTGCCTGGCGCGGAGCGACCTCCTACGAGCAGTACTTC
CDR3aa: CAWRGATSYEQYF
d_gene: -
abundance: -
v_gene: TRBV30
j_gene: TRBJ2-7

CDR3nt: TGTGCCAGCAGCTTTCCCAGGGGGCGCGAGTACGAGCAGTACTTC
CDR3aa: CASSFPRGREYEQYF
d_gene: -
abundance: once
v_gene: TRBV12-1
j_gene: TRBJ2-7

CDR3nt: TGTGCCAGCACCCCCCGCACTAGCGGGAAGGATGAGCAGTTCTTC
CDR3aa: CASTPRTSGKDEQFF
d_gene: TRBD2
abundance: -
v_gene: TRBV6-5
j_gene: TRBJ2-1

CDR3nt: TGTGCCAGCAGCCTAATAGCGGGGGCGAACTACAATGAGCAGTTCTTC
CDR3aa: CASSLIAGANYNEQFF
d_gene: TRBD2
abundance: -
v_gene: TRBV4-2
j_gene: TRBJ2-1

CDR3nt: TGTGCCAGCATCCTCGGGGCGGGAGGTGACTATGAGCAGTTCTTC
CDR3aa: CASILGAGGDYEQFF
d_gene: TRBD2
abundance: -
v_gene: TRBV28
j_gene: TRBJ2-1

CDR3nt: TGTGCCAGCAGCACTGGACAGAATTATGGCTACACCTTC
CDR3aa: CASSTGQNYGYTF
d_gene: -
abundance: few
v_gene: TRBV5-4
j_gene: TRBJ1-2

CDR3nt: TGTGCCAGCAGTGACTCCGGGACTAGCGGGGGCTACGAGCAGTACTTC
CDR3aa: CASSDSGTSGGYEQYF
d_gene: TRBD2
abundance: once
v_gene: TRBV6-4
j_gene: TRBJ2-7

CDR3nt: TGTGCCAGCAGTTACTCAGGACAGGGTACGAGGCCCTACGAGCAGTACTTC
CDR3aa: CASSYSGQGTRPYEQYF
d_gene: TRBD1
abundance: -
v_gene: TRBV27
j_gene: TRBJ2-7

CDR3nt: TGTGCCAGCTCACCGGACAGGGAAAATCCCTACGAGCAGTACTTC
CDR3aa: CASSPDRENPYEQYF
d_gene: TRBD1
abundance: -
v_gene: TRBV18
j_gene: TRBJ2-7

CDR3nt: TGTGCCAGCAGCGCATACGGGACAGGGTCCTACGAGCAGTACTTC
CDR3aa: CASSAYGTGSYEQYF
d_gene: TRBD1
abundance: -
v_gene: TRBV5-6
j_gene: TRBJ2-7